The rows below give T cell receptor beta chains drawn from one sample of a study of OX40 agonist ivuxolimab in advanced cancers. Generated by immunoSEQ multiplex PCR, the TCRdb table keeps only in-frame clones and is missing some. This sample has 30,000 to 35,000 clones, with nearly 85% found just once. The sequencing used CD4+ or CD8+ T cells sorted from blood, collected in a trial of the OX40 agonist ivuxolimab. Every receptor here comes from an adult with an advanced solid tumor such as melanoma, head and neck, liver or kidney cancer. Both conserved end residues are part of each CDR3. D genes are given only for firm matches. The size field is filled for only some rows; it gives once, few, many or a size class.

D	V	J	size	CDR3	DNA
TRBD1	TRBV25-1	TRBJ2-7	-	CASILEAHYRGPYEQYF	TGTGCCAGCATCCTAGAGGCACACTACAGGGGCCCCTACGAGCAGTACTTC
-	TRBV11-3	TRBJ1-1	-	CASSLDPMNTEAFF	TGTGCCAGCAGCTTAGACCCGATGAACACTGAAGCTTTCTTT
-	TRBV28	TRBJ2-7	-	CASSLSGVPYEQYF	TGTGCCAGCAGTTTATCGGGGGTCCCTTACGAGCAGTACTTC
TRBD1	TRBV14	TRBJ2-5	-	CASAQDRVQETQYF	TGTGCCTCAGCGCAGGACAGGGTTCAAGAGACCCAGTACTTC
-	TRBV9	TRBJ2-2	once	CASSVGWQVGTPNTGELFF	TGTGCCAGCAGCGTAGGCTGGCAGGTGGGAACCCCGAACACCGGGGAGCTGTTTTTT
-	TRBV10-1	TRBJ2-1	-	CASSEGVGGGYNEQFF	TGCGCCAGCAGTGAAGGGGTAGGGGGGGGGTACAATGAGCAGTTCTTC
-	TRBV30	TRBJ1-2	-	CAWIKGAFGYTF	TGTGCCTGGATAAAGGGTGCTTTTGGCTACACCTTC
TRBD2	TRBV9	TRBJ2-3	-	CASSVGVARGFTDTQYF	TGTGCCAGCAGCGTAGGAGTAGCGCGGGGGTTCACAGATACGCAGTATTTT
TRBD1	TRBV19	TRBJ1-1	few	CASSPETGFGTEAFF	TGTGCCAGTAGTCCCGAGACAGGGTTCGGCACTGAAGCTTTCTTT
-	TRBV15	TRBJ2-7	-	CATSASLPSYEQYF	TGTGCCACCAGCGCGAGCCTCCCCTCCTACGAGCAGTACTTC
-	TRBV6-4	TRBJ1-2	-	CASSDGREGTGYTF	TGTGCCAGCAGTGACGGACGGGAGGGAACTGGCTACACCTTC
TRBD2	TRBV28	TRBJ2-7	-	CASSLRTSGRSYEQYF	TGTGCCAGCAGTTTGAGGACTAGCGGGAGAAGCTACGAGCAGTACTTC
TRBD1	TRBV19	TRBJ1-2	-	CASSLTTGTSETF	TGTGCCAGTAGTCTGACGACAGGGACATCAGAAACCTTC
-	TRBV2	TRBJ1-2	-	CASSVMDLGLLYGYTF	TGTGCCAGCAGTGTGATGGACTTGGGCCTTCTCTATGGCTACACCTTC
-	TRBV4-1	TRBJ2-2	once	CASSLGVGTGELFF	TGCGCCAGCAGCCTGGGGGTTGGCACCGGGGAGCTGTTTTTT
TRBD2	TRBV7-9	TRBJ2-7	-	CASSGWEGTYEQYF	TGTGCCAGCAGTGGGTGGGAGGGGACCTACGAGCAGTACTTC
-	TRBV5-6	TRBJ2-7	-	CASSPPGAYEQYF	TGTGCCAGCAGCCCACCCGGGGCCTACGAGCAGTACTTC
TRBD1	TRBV19	TRBJ2-1	-	CASSRGQGANNEQFF	TGTGCCAGTAGTAGGGGACAGGGGGCGAACAATGAGCAGTTCTTC
-	TRBV4-1	TRBJ2-5	-	CASSQEASRGKETQYF	TGCGCCAGCAGCCAAGAAGCTTCCAGGGGAAAAGAGACCCAGTACTTC
-	TRBV1	TRBJ2-3	-	CTSSQDRGGTDTQYF	TGCACCAGCAGCCAAGATCGGGGGGGCACAGATACGCAGTATTTT
TRBD1	TRBV11-2	TRBJ1-1	-	CASSFRDRAYTEAFF	TGTGCCAGCAGCTTCCGGGACAGGGCCTACACTGAAGCTTTCTTT
TRBD1	TRBV9	TRBJ1-1	-	CASSVDGVGQADTEAFF	TGTGCCAGCAGCGTAGACGGAGTTGGACAGGCGGACACTGAAGCTTTCTTT
TRBD1	TRBV28	TRBJ1-1	once	CASSLEGAIKSAFF	TGTGCCAGCAGTTTAGAGGGGGCAATCAAATCGGCTTTCTTT
-	TRBV27	TRBJ2-1	-	CASSRPPGRSWDEQFF	TGTGCCAGCAGCCGCCCTCCGGGACGGTCGTGGGATGAGCAGTTCTTC
-	TRBV13	TRBJ1-5	-	CASSLGAVGRNQPQHF	TGTGCCAGCAGCTTAGGGGCGGTAGGTCGCAATCAGCCCCAGCATTTT
-	TRBV7-9	TRBJ1-5	few	CAAGGNQPQHF	TGTGCCGCGGGAGGCAATCAGCCCCAGCATTTT
TRBD1	TRBV2	TRBJ1-5	-	CASSAETGNWLRNQPQHF	TGTGCCAGCAGTGCCGAGACAGGGAATTGGCTCCGCAATCAGCCCCAGCATTTT
TRBD1	TRBV5-1	TRBJ2-1	-	CASSLGTGGLDEQFF	TGCGCCAGCAGCTTGGGGACAGGGGGCCTAGATGAGCAGTTCTTC
TRBD2	TRBV28	TRBJ2-1	-	CASSGGGEQFF	TGTGCCAGCAGTGGGGGGGGTGAGCAGTTCTTC
-	TRBV27	TRBJ2-5	-	CASGGTPYQETQYF	TGTGCCAGCGGGGGGACACCGTACCAAGAGACCCAGTACTTC
-	TRBV19	TRBJ1-1	-	CASTTGGNTEAFF	TGTGCCAGTACCACGGGGGGAAACACTGAAGCTTTCTTT
-	TRBV7-2	TRBJ2-7	-	CASSLVHEQYF	TGTGCCAGCAGCCTGGTACACGAGCAGTACTTC
TRBD1	TRBV19	TRBJ1-1	-	CASSGKIGQGPTLNTEAFF	TGTGCCAGTAGTGGGAAAATAGGACAGGGGCCGACCTTGAACACTGAAGCTTTCTTT
-	TRBV28	TRBJ2-2	-	CASSFRPQNTGELFF	TGTGCCAGCAGTTTCCGGCCGCAGAACACCGGGGAGCTGTTTTTT
TRBD2	TRBV19	TRBJ2-1	-	CASSILESGGRNEQFF	TGTGCCAGTAGTATTCTTGAGAGCGGGGGTAGAAATGAGCAGTTCTTC
TRBD1	TRBV11-2	TRBJ2-5	-	CASSPWDRAQETQYF	TGTGCCAGCAGCCCTTGGGACAGGGCCCAAGAGACCCAGTACTTC